The clone carrying this TCR beta chain was detected ten times or more. Its antigen is undetermined. This entry comes from a study of Graves' ophthalmopathy and Graves' hyperthyroidism. What supplied the PBMCs was roughly 10 ml of fresh peripheral blood. V was clipped by 3 bases and J by 10 bases, with 16 bases between them. CDR1 is MNHEY, CDR2 SVGAGI, per germline. CDR3 length: 15 residues. Study results and limitations: This model predicted ophthalmopathy progression (sensitivity 70% to 71%, specificity roughly 72%).

CDR3 regions of TCR beta were amplified from RNA transcripts. The first-round RT-PCR employed HTBI primers together with the Qiagen OneStep RT-PCR kit. A multiplex PCR was then performed as the second round. Using its own MiXCR run on the multiplex PCR reads, TCRdb lists one record per CDR3 protein. The sample has some 210,000 distinct CDR3 sequences, approximately 28% seen once. The chain links TRBV6-5 to TRBJ1-6, with D unclear. The source is a middle-aged man with Graves' ophthalmopathy. Sequencing input: peripheral blood. CDR3 coding DNA: TGTGCCAGCAGTTATGACATCGCGACGGCATCACCCCTCCACTTT. The encoded protein is CASSYDIATASPLHF.